The sequence of this TCR beta chain was determined in a study of identical twins. Study-wide points: Out-of-frame TCR alpha sharing observed in monozygotic twins exceeded model estimates. Twin-shared out-of-frame alpha sequences showed excess low generation probability.

Template switching supplied a universal primer site; unique molecular identifiers were carried on the cDNA. A single record per CDR3 protein comes from TCRdb applying MiXCR to the 5' RACE reads. The table shows roughly 710,000 distinct CDR3 sequences, with roughly 6% occurring only once. This clonotype was recorded at least ten times. The antigen is not known. Trimming left V 3 bases short and J 12 bases short, with 18 bases between. CDR1 and CDR2 (germline): DFQATT, SNEGSKA (reference sequence). This CDR3 is 13 amino acids long. The sequence was collected from a man between 18 and 35 years old in good health. The sample taken for sequencing was naive T cells sorted from blood. V and J are TRBV20-1 and TRBJ2-1; D may match TRBD1 or TRBD2 (5 bases each). The CDR3 sequence: CSARAGGLRGQFF. Written as DNA, the CDR3 is TGCAGTGCTAGGGCCGGAGGCCTGAGGGGGCAGTTCTTC.